This is a list of T cell receptor beta chains from one sample in a study of T cell responses to AZD1222 COVID-19 vaccine. Clones were read by immunoSEQ multiplex PCR, and TCRdb kept only the in-frame ones, dropping some. The sample records roughly 100,000 clones, about 88% being singletons. The sequencing used peripheral blood, collected on day 0 of AZD1222 vaccination. These receptors came from an adult in good health. The CDR3 runs from the conserved cysteine through the conserved F or W. The D gene is left open where the match is weak. Only some rows state a clone size, as once, few, many or a class for expanded clones.

V gene: TRBV3-1/TRBV3-2; D gene: .; J gene: TRBJ1-6; clone size: .; CDR3 DNA: TGTGCCAGCAGCCCCCAGGCGGGGGCGCTTTACAATTCACCCCTCCACTTT; CDR3 protein: CASSPQAGALYNSPLHF
V gene: TRBV2; D gene: TRBD1; J gene: TRBJ1-2; clone size: .; CDR3 DNA: TGTGCCAGCAGGACAGGGGACTATGGCTACACCTTC; CDR3 protein: CASRTGDYGYTF
V gene: TRBV29-1; D gene: .; J gene: TRBJ2-3; clone size: .; CDR3 DNA: TGCAGCGTTGTGAGTCCGGGCACAGATACGCAGTATTTT; CDR3 protein: CSVVSPGTDTQYF
V gene: TRBV20-1; D gene: TRBD2; J gene: TRBJ2-3; clone size: .; CDR3 DNA: TGCAGTGCTAGTCCTGGGGGACTAGCGGGGGGAAGCACAGATACGCAGTATTTT; CDR3 protein: CSASPGGLAGGSTDTQYF
V gene: TRBV19; D gene: .; J gene: TRBJ2-7; clone size: .; CDR3 DNA: TGTGCCAGTCGTATGGTTGACAGAGGGGTCTACGAGCAGTACTTC; CDR3 protein: CASRMVDRGVYEQYF
V gene: TRBV6-5; D gene: .; J gene: TRBJ1-4; clone size: .; CDR3 DNA: TGTGCCAGCAGTTACTCGGGCAGGGCCGATGAAAAACTGTTTTTT; CDR3 protein: CASSYSGRADEKLFF
V gene: TRBV13; D gene: .; J gene: TRBJ2-2; clone size: once; CDR3 DNA: TGTGCCAGCACCCAGGGCAGCCAGGGCGCGAACACCGGGGAGCTGTTTTTT; CDR3 protein: CASTQGSQGANTGELFF
V gene: TRBV5-1; D gene: .; J gene: TRBJ1-3; clone size: .; CDR3 DNA: TGCGCCAGCAGCTTGTCAGACACTGGAAACACCATATATTTT; CDR3 protein: CASSLSDTGNTIYF
V gene: TRBV19; D gene: TRBD2; J gene: TRBJ2-7; clone size: once; CDR3 DNA: TGTGCCAGTAGCACTAGCGCGCACTCCTACGAGCAGTACTTC; CDR3 protein: CASSTSAHSYEQYF
V gene: TRBV9; D gene: .; J gene: TRBJ1-3; clone size: .; CDR3 DNA: TGTGCCAGCAGCCCTCTAGGGACACCGAGTAACACCATATATTTT; CDR3 protein: CASSPLGTPSNTIYF
V gene: TRBV11-2; D gene: .; J gene: TRBJ2-7; clone size: .; CDR3 DNA: TGTGCCAGCACGTTGAGGGGTTGGTACGAGCAGTACTTC; CDR3 protein: CASTLRGWYEQYF
V gene: TRBV6-5; D gene: .; J gene: TRBJ1-6; clone size: .; CDR3 DNA: TGTGCCAGCAAGATGGGGCCCCTCCACTTT; CDR3 protein: CASKMGPLHF
V gene: TRBV7-2; D gene: .; J gene: TRBJ2-5; clone size: .; CDR3 DNA: TGTGCCAGCAGCCCGAGAGGGGAGACCCAGTACTTC; CDR3 protein: CASSPRGETQYF
V gene: TRBV2; D gene: TRBD2; J gene: TRBJ2-1; clone size: .; CDR3 DNA: TGTGCCAGCTCGGGTCGGGGGGAATTTAATATGGGCGACAATGAGCAGTTCTTC; CDR3 protein: CASSGRGEFNMGDNEQFF
V gene: TRBV19; D gene: .; J gene: TRBJ2-5; clone size: once; CDR3 DNA: TGTGCCAGTAGAATCGGGGAGACCCAGTACTTC; CDR3 protein: CASRIGETQYF
V gene: TRBV3-1/TRBV3-2; D gene: .; J gene: TRBJ2-7; clone size: .; CDR3 DNA: TGTGCCAGCAGCCCCCGGGGTTTAAGCTCCTACGAGCAGTACTTC; CDR3 protein: CASSPRGLSSYEQYF
V gene: TRBV9; D gene: TRBD2; J gene: TRBJ2-7; clone size: .; CDR3 DNA: TGTGCCAGCAGCGGTACTAGCGGGAGTTACGAGCAGTACTTC; CDR3 protein: CASSGTSGSYEQYF
V gene: TRBV5-5; D gene: TRBD1; J gene: TRBJ1-4; clone size: .; CDR3 DNA: TGTGCCAGCAGCTTGGGCCGGACAGGGTATGAAAAACTGTTTTTT; CDR3 protein: CASSLGRTGYEKLFF
V gene: TRBV29-1; D gene: TRBD2; J gene: TRBJ2-3; clone size: .; CDR3 DNA: TGCGTAGCGGGGGGGCCTGCAGATACGCAGTATTTT; CDR3 protein: CVAGGPADTQYF
V gene: TRBV28; D gene: TRBD1; J gene: TRBJ1-2; clone size: .; CDR3 DNA: TGTGCCAGCAGTCCGGGACAGGGGGCGCTTCCCCATCTCTATGGCTACACCTTC; CDR3 protein: CASSPGQGALPHLYGYTF
V gene: TRBV4-3; D gene: .; J gene: TRBJ1-1; clone size: .; CDR3 DNA: TGCGCCAGCAGCCAAGTTAGGGACACTGAAGCTTTCTTT; CDR3 protein: CASSQVRDTEAFF
V gene: TRBV7-2; D gene: .; J gene: TRBJ1-2; clone size: few; CDR3 DNA: TGTGCCAGCAGCTTAGGGAACCTTTATGGCTACACCTTC; CDR3 protein: CASSLGNLYGYTF
V gene: TRBV19; D gene: .; J gene: TRBJ1-1; clone size: .; CDR3 DNA: TGTGCCAGTAGTTGGGACCCCCGGGACACTGAAGCTTTCTTT; CDR3 protein: CASSWDPRDTEAFF
V gene: TRBV9; D gene: .; J gene: TRBJ1-1; clone size: .; CDR3 DNA: TGTGCCAGCAGCCCCTCGGTGGGCACTGAAGCTTTCTTT; CDR3 protein: CASSPSVGTEAFF
V gene: TRBV6-2/TRBV6-3; D gene: TRBD1; J gene: TRBJ2-7; clone size: few; CDR3 DNA: TGTGCCAGCAGTTACAGGGGGCCGATCGACGAGCAGTACTTC; CDR3 protein: CASSYRGPIDEQYF
V gene: TRBV18; D gene: TRBD1; J gene: TRBJ2-5; clone size: .; CDR3 DNA: TGTGCCAGCTCACCAAAGGGGGCAGGTCTCCAAGAGACCCAGTACTTC; CDR3 protein: CASSPKGAGLQETQYF
V gene: TRBV4-3; D gene: TRBD2; J gene: TRBJ2-1; clone size: .; CDR3 DNA: TGCGCCAGCAGCAAGATGGGGCCGGGGAGCGGGAGGAGTGAGCAGTTCTTC; CDR3 protein: CASSKMGPGSGRSEQFF
V gene: TRBV29-1; D gene: TRBD1; J gene: TRBJ1-4; clone size: .; CDR3 DNA: TGCAGCGTTGAAGATACAGGGGGTAGTGAAAAACTGTTTTTT; CDR3 protein: CSVEDTGGSEKLFF
V gene: TRBV14; D gene: TRBD1; J gene: TRBJ2-5; clone size: .; CDR3 DNA: TGTGCCAGCAGCCCCCGGGGACAGGGAAAGACCCAGTACTTC; CDR3 protein: CASSPRGQGKTQYF
V gene: TRBV3-1/TRBV3-2; D gene: .; J gene: TRBJ1-2; clone size: few; CDR3 DNA: TGTGCCAGCAGCCAGGGGGCAGGGCATAACTATGGCTACACCTTC; CDR3 protein: CASSQGAGHNYGYTF
V gene: TRBV5-6; D gene: .; J gene: TRBJ1-1; clone size: .; CDR3 DNA: TGTGCCAGCAGCTTGACAGGGATGAACACTGAAGCTTTCTTT; CDR3 protein: CASSLTGMNTEAFF
V gene: TRBV7-2; D gene: .; J gene: TRBJ1-5; clone size: .; CDR3 DNA: TGTGCCAGCAGCTTAGGGGACCTTCAGCCCCAGCATTTT; CDR3 protein: CASSLGDLQPQHF
V gene: TRBV7-2; D gene: TRBD2; J gene: TRBJ2-7; clone size: .; CDR3 DNA: TGTGCCAGCAGCTTACGAGGCGGGGGGAGCTCCTACGAGCAGTACTTC; CDR3 protein: CASSLRGGGSSYEQYF
V gene: TRBV5-8; D gene: .; J gene: TRBJ1-5; clone size: .; CDR3 DNA: TGTGCCAGCACCCGGCGGCAGGGAACCTATAGCAATCAGCCCCAGCATTTT; CDR3 protein: CASTRRQGTYSNQPQHF
V gene: TRBV28; D gene: .; J gene: TRBJ1-5; clone size: once; CDR3 DNA: TGTGCCAGCAGCTCGGACGTACATAGCAATCAGCCCCAGCATTTT; CDR3 protein: CASSSDVHSNQPQHF